This entry lists 7 T cell receptor beta chains sequenced from one sample in a study of T cell changes during pregnancy in multiple sclerosis. TCRdb's copy holds only in-frame clones and misses some; the assay was immunoSEQ multiplex PCR. The sample contains just under 85,000 clones, roughly nine tenths of which appear only once. The sample in question was peripheral blood, obtained in the first trimester of pregnancy. These receptors originate from a female donor with multiple sclerosis, enrolled in a pregnancy study.

J is TRBJ2-1 and V is TRBV14; 8 positions agree with TRBD1. CDR1 is SGHDN, CDR2 FVKESK, per germline. The CDR3 sequence is 16 residues long. With 0 bases clipped from V and 2 bases from J, the junction kept 3 bases outside the gene matches. This chain's CDR3 is CASSQEQGDTYNEQFF. CDR3 coding DNA: TGTGCCAGCAGCCAAGAACAGGGGGACACCTACAATGAGCAGTTCTTC. The full variable domain, rest sourced from reference TRBV14 and TRBJ2-1, is EAGVTQFPSHSVIEKGQTVTLRCDPISGHDNLYWYRRVMGKEIKFLLHFVKESKQDESGMPNNRFLAERTGGTYSTLKVQPAELEDSGVYFCASSQEQGDTYNEQFFGPGTRLTVL.

The chain combines TRBV18 with TRBJ1-1; TRBD1 matches at 12 bases. The V segment lost 2 bases and the J segment 3 bases; nucleotides outside the gene matches: 4. Germline-derived CDR1 and CDR2 are KGHSH and LQKENI. CDR3 length: 16 residues. The CDR3 spells CASSPGTGGLDTEAFF. The CDR3 nucleotides are TGTGCCAGCTCACCAGGGACAGGGGGCCTGGACACTGAAGCTTTCTTT.

The chain employs TRBV18 and TRBJ2-7; perhaps TRBD2 as D (5 bases). Germline V lookup: CDR1 KGHSH, CDR2 LQKENI. The CDR3 sequence is 14 residues long. V shed 1 base and J shed 2 bases, with 9 bases lying between them. The CDR3 is CASSPLRGTYEQYF. Here the CDR3 DNA reads TGTGCCAGCTCACCACTCCGGGGAACCTACGAGCAGTACTTC.

This clone was observed once. The rearrangement links TRBV9 to TRBJ2-1, with D maybe TRBD2 (6 bases). CDR1 SGDLS and CDR2 YYNGEE come from the germline V gene. The CDR3 runs 16 residues. The germline V and J ends were trimmed by 0 bases and 0 bases, with 10 bases remaining between them. The CDR3 loop reads CASSVVGGNSYNEQFF. For the CDR3, the DNA is TGTGCCAGCAGCGTAGTTGGGGGGAACTCCTACAATGAGCAGTTCTTC.

The chain has TRBV4-3 and TRBJ1-2; 8 positions match TRBD1. The CDR3 contains 14 residues. The V gene's germline CDR1 is LGHNA and CDR2 YSLEER. J gave up 8 bases and V 4 bases, and 9 bases lay outside the gene matches. The CDR3 nucleotides read TGCGCCAGCAGCCCCGACAGGGGAACCCTCGGCTACACCTTC. Its protein is CASSPDRGTLGYTF.

CDR3 sequence reads: CASSPSPGSRNSPLHF. DNA of the CDR3: TGTGCCAGCAGTCCTTCCCCCGGGTCCCGGAATTCACCCCTCCACTTT. The chain links TRBV28 to TRBJ1-6; D is unresolved. Trimming removed 5 bases at V and 7 bases at J, with 18 bases between. The CDR3 length is 16 residues. Germline CDR1 reads MDHEN; CDR2 reads SYDVKM. The full variable domain, with the rest looked up from reference TRBV28 and TRBJ1-6, is DVKVTQSSRYLVKRTGEKVFLECVQDMDHENMFWYRQDPGLGLRLIYFSYDVKMKEKGDIPEGYSVSREKKERFSLILESASTNQTSMYLCASSPSPGSRNSPLHFGNGTRLTVT.

In its sample, this clone was seen once. The chain is built from TRBV4-2 and TRBJ1-2; TRBD1 matches at 9 bases. The V and J ends lost 2 bases and 5 bases, in that order; junction bases with no gene match: 6. Germline lookup yields CDR1 LGHNA and CDR2 YNFKEQ. The CDR3 is 15 residues long. The CDR3 nucleotides read TGTGCCAGCAGCCAACGGCCCGGACAGGGGTATGGCTACACCTTC. Protein product: CASSQRPGQGYGYTF.